This T cell receptor (beta chain) was obtained from a study of blood T cell repertoires in COVID-19. Study information: Material from acute and convalescent COVID-19 was sourced from the United States, Italy and Spain. Sources were T cells, B-cell-depleted T cells, or PBMCs; the material itself was cDNA or gDNA.

In germline, CDR1 is SEHNR, CDR2 FQNEAQ (reference sequence). V was trimmed by 2 bases and J by 0 bases, leaving 7 bases between them. The CDR3 spans 15 residues. Original methodology: Estimation of nucleated cell counts relied on the amplification of reference gene primers. This table comes from immunoSEQ multiplex PCR, and its TCRdb copy is limited to in-frame clones, with some not included. V and J calls and clone size are those listed in that table; D and trimming were worked out from the DNA. The table shows roughly 220,000 clones, with over 60% occurring only once. The receptor was derived from a woman in her sixties or seventies with acute or convalescent COVID-19. Sequencing used peripheral blood. The chain couples TRBV7-9 to TRBJ1-4; no definite D call. CDR3 in amino acids: CASSLLQATNEKLFF. In DNA, the CDR3 is TGTGCCAGCAGCTTACTGCAGGCAACTAATGAAAAACTGTTTTTT.